The next 8 T cell receptor beta chains were all read from a single sample in a study of siplizumab effects on memory and regulatory T cells. Generated by immunoSEQ multiplex PCR, the TCRdb table keeps only in-frame clones and is missing some. The sample comprises about 50,000 clones, roughly nine tenths of which are singletons, and 0.3% to 0.35% rests with the top ten. Sequenced: naive CD8+ T cells sorted from blood. The receptors here all came from a human donor in good health.

J is TRBJ1-2 and V is TRBV5-6; D remains ambiguous. V gave up 1 base and J gave up 2 bases, with 15 bases separating them. The CDR3 covers 16 residues. Germline V gene sequence: CDR1 SGHDT, CDR2 YYEEEE. This CDR3 reads CASSLRGRGRNYGYTF. For the CDR3, the DNA is TGTGCCAGCAGCTTGCGGGGTCGTGGAAGAAACTATGGCTACACCTTC.

The genes are TRBV11-2 and TRBJ2-3; D is ambiguous. CDR1 and CDR2 from the germline V gene are SGHAT and FQNNGV. V dropped 7 bases and J dropped 2 bases, with 7 bases sitting between them. This CDR3 is built from 12 residues. The CDR3 DNA follows: TGTGCCAGCACCCAAGTCACAGATACGCAGTATTTT. Translated, it gives CASTQVTDTQYF.

This chain connects TRBV4-2 to TRBJ2-1; D unresolved. The CDR3 has 11 residues. The germline CDR1 and CDR2 sequences are LGHNA and YNFKEQ. Trimming cost V 4 bases and J 6 bases, with 4 bases left between them. CDR3 sequence (DNA): TGTGCCAGCAGCCTAGCCAATGAGCAGTTCTTC. Amino acids: CASSLANEQFF.

The chain is built from TRBV21-1 and TRBJ2-1; the DNA was not compared with TRBD2, the D call given in the table. TRBV21-1 is a documented pseudogene. The CDR3 runs to 18 residues. The CDR3, as DNA: TGTGCCAGCAGCAGGACCAAAGTTCCTAGCGGGGGATACAATGAGCAGTTCTTC. Translated, it gives CASSRTKVPSGGYNEQFF.

The CDR3 is CASSQDPLNTEAFF. DNA of the CDR3: TGTGCCAGCAGCCAAGATCCGCTGAACACTGAAGCTTTCTTT. The chain carries TRBV14 and TRBJ1-1; unclear D gene. This CDR3 has 14 residues. CDR1 is SGHDN and CDR2 is FVKESK in the germline V gene. Between the trimmed V and J ends, which lost 0 bases and 0 bases, there was a span of 5 bases.

This clone occurred a few times. The chain joins TRBV7-9 to TRBJ2-2; 9 bases fit TRBD1. J lost 5 bases, V lost 5 bases, and 6 bases had no gene match. Germline CDR1 and CDR2: SEHNR and FQNEAQ (reference sequence). The CDR3 totals 15 residues. This CDR3 reads CASSHGTGRTGELFF. The CDR3 nucleotides are TGTGCCAGCAGCCACGGGACAGGGAGAACCGGGGAGCTGTTTTTT. Drawing the rest from reference TRBV7-9 and TRBJ2-2, the complete variable domain is DTGVSQNPRHKITKRGQNVTFRCDPISEHNRLYWYRQTLGQGPEFLTYFQNEAQLEKSRLLSDRFSAERPKGSFSTLEIQRTEQGDSAMYLCASSHGTGRTGELFFGEGSRLTVL.

The chain combines TRBV7-9 with TRBJ2-5; tentative D call: TRBD2 (5 bases). CDR3 size: 14 residues. V was trimmed by 2 bases and J by 6 bases, leaving 13 bases between them. The germline V gene has CDR1 SEHNR and CDR2 FQNEAQ (reference sequence). The CDR3 DNA reads TGTGCCAGCAGCTTAACGGTCGGCGGGCAGACCCAGTACTTC. Protein product: CASSLTVGGQTQYF. Full variable domain (rest looked up from reference TRBV7-9 and TRBJ2-5): DTGVSQNPRHKITKRGQNVTFRCDPISEHNRLYWYRQTLGQGPEFLTYFQNEAQLEKSRLLSDRFSAERPKGSFSTLEIQRTEQGDSAMYLCASSLTVGGQTQYFGPGTRLLVL.

The chain couples TRBV19 to TRBJ1-1; a possible D gene is TRBD1 (6 bases). The CDR3 sequence is 13 residues long. Germline values: CDR1 LNHDA, CDR2 SQIVND (reference sequence). Deletions cut 5 bases from V and 4 bases from J, with 11 bases between. In DNA form, the CDR3 reads TGTGCCAGTAGTGGGGGCTTTCTCACTGAAGCTTTCTTT. This sequence encodes CASSGGFLTEAFF.